What follows is one T cell receptor beta chain and its context. Its cognate antigen is unknown. In making TCR cDNA, 5'RACE template switching added a universal primer site and UMIs to it. From the 5' RACE reads, TCRdb called clonotypes with MiXCR, one entry per CDR3 protein. The sample lists 200,000 to 300,000 distinct CDR3 sequences; 13% were seen once. The germline CDR1 and CDR2 sequences are LGHNA and YNFKEQ. The CDR3 contains 14 residues. V was trimmed by 4 bases and J by 2 bases, leaving 11 bases between them. This specimen comes from a study of T cells after yellow fever vaccination. Study-level points and caveats: Overall, a small share of clonotypes was seen in both CD4 and CD8 compartments. The booster saw the reappearance of most primary-vaccination clones (roughly 96% CD4, about 88% CD8). Bulk-population clonotypes that are abundant could appear as contaminants in FACS-sorted repertoires.

The input for sequencing was CD4+ T cells sorted from PBMCs, taken 45 days after the yellow fever booster vaccination. This chain joins TRBV4-2 and TRBJ1-2; perhaps TRBD1 as D (6 bases). This receptor was obtained from a young man who received the YFV17D yellow fever vaccine. The CDR3 here is CASSPVGANYGYTF. DNA for the CDR3: TGTGCCAGCAGCCCTGTGGGGGCAAACTATGGCTACACCTTC.